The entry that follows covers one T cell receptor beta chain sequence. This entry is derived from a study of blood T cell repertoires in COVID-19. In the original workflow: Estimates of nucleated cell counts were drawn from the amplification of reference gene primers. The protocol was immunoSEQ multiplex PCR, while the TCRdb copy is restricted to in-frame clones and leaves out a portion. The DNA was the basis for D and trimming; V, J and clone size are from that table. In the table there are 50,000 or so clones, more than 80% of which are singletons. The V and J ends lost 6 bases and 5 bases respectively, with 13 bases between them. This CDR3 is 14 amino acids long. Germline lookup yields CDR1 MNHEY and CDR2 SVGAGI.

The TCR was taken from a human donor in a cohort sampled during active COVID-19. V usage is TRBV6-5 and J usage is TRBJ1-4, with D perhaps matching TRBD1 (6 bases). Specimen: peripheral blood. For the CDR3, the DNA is TGTGCCAGCAGGACGGACAGCAGGAATGAAAAACTGTTTTTT. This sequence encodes CASRTDSRNEKLFF.